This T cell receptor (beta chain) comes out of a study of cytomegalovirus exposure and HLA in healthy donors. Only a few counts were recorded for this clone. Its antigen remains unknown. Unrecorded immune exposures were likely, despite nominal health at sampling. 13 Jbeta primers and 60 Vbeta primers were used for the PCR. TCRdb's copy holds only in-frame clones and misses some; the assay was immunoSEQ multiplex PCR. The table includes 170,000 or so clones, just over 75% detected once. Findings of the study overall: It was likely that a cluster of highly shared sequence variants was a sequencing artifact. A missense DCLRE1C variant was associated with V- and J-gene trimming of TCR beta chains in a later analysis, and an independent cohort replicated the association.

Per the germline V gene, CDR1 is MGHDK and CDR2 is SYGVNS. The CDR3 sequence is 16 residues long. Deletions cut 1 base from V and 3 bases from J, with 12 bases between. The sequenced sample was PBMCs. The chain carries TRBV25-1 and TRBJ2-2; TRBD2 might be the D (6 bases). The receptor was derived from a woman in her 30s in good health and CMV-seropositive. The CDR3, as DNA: TGTGCCAGCAGTGAATGGGGGGACTCCCACACCGGGGAGCTGTTTTTT. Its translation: CASSEWGDSHTGELFF.